The entry below gives a single TCR beta chain sequence along with its context. Its antigen is undetermined. The germline V gene encodes CDR1 MDHEN and CDR2 SYDVKM. V trimming: 6 bases; J trimming: 3 bases; junction bases outside the gene matches: 6. This CDR3 has 14 residues. Researchers ran the PCR with 60 Vbeta and 13 Jbeta primers. In the authors' workflow: It was a later analysis that counted roughly 80 million unique TCR beta chains, of which roughly 10 million were shared. Here immunoSEQ multiplex PCR was the method, and the copy in TCRdb shows in-frame clones only, minus some. V and J calls and clone size are as listed in that table; D and trimming were resolved from the DNA. In the table there are approximately 130,000 clones, 65% to 85% of which are singletons. The entry originates in a study of cytomegalovirus exposure and HLA in healthy donors. Turning to the study itself: Prior work identified around 120 million unique TCR beta sequences in 150 million to 200 million T cells.

Study findings and constraints: Being productive about 87% or about 30% of the time was typical of most TCR beta V segments in an earlier analysis. For TCR beta chains, V- and J-gene trimming was later linked to a missense DCLRE1C variant.

The receptor comes from a man aged 45-65 years in good health and CMV-seronegative. Sequenced material: PBMCs. The genes are TRBV28 and TRBJ1-1, with 8 bases identical to TRBD1. CDR3 in DNA: TGTGCCAGCAGCTCCAGGGGGCCGTACACTGAAGCTTTCTTT. It translates to CASSSRGPYTEAFF.